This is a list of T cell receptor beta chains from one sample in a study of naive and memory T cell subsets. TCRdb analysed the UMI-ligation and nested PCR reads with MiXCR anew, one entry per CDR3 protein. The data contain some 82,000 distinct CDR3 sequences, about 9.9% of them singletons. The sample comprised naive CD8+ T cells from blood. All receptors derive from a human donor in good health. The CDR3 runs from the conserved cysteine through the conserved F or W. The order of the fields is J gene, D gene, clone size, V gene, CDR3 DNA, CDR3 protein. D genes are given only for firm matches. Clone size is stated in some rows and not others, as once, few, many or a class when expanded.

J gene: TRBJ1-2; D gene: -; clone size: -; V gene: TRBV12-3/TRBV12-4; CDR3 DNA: TGTGCCAGCAGTTTTGGGGGGCGCCCCGGTGATGGCTACACCTTC; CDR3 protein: CASSFGGRPGDGYTF
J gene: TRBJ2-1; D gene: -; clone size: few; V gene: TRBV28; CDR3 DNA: TGTGCCAGCAGTTCTTCCCTGGGGTCCCCTCAGTTCTTC; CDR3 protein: CASSSSLGSPQFF
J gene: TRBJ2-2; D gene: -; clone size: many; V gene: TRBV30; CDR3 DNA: TGTGCCTGGAGGAACACCGGGGAGCTGTTTTTT; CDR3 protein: CAWRNTGELFF
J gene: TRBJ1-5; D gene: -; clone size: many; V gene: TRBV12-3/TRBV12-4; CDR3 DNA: TGTGCCAGCAGCCCCCCCTTGCAGCCCCAGCATTTT; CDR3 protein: CASSPPLQPQHF
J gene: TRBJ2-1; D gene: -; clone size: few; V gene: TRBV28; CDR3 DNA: TGTGCCAGCAGCCCGGGTGTCCAAGGGAGTGAGCAGTTCTTC; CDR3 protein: CASSPGVQGSEQFF
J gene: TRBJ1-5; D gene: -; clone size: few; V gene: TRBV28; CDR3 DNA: TGTGCCAGCAGTCCAACGGACAGAGCCAATCAGCCCCAGCATTTT; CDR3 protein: CASSPTDRANQPQHF
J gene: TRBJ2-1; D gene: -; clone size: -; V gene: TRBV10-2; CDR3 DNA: TGCGCCAGCAAGGGAAGCGACCAGCCCTACAATGAGCAGTTCTTC; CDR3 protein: CASKGSDQPYNEQFF
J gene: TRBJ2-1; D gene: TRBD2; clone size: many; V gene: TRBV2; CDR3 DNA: TGTGCCAGCAGTCCCCAACTAGCGGGAGGGTACAATGAGCAGTTCTTC; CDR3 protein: CASSPQLAGGYNEQFF
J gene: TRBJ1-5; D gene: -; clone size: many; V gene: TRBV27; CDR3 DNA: TGTGCCAGCAGTTTAACGGGCAGGGGCAATCAGCCCCAGCATTTT; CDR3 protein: CASSLTGRGNQPQHF
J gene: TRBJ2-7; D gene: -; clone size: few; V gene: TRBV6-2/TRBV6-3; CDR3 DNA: TGTGCCAGCACCTACCCGGCCAGGACCTACGAGCAGTACTTC; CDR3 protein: CASTYPARTYEQYF
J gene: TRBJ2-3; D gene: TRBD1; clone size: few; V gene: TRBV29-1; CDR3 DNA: TGCAGCGGACAGGGCACTCCTATCCAGGGAGGCACAGATACGCAGTATTTT; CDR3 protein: CSGQGTPIQGGTDTQYF
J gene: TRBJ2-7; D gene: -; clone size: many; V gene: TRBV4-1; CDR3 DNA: TGCGCCAGCAGCCAGGGGGGATACTACGAGCAGTACTTC; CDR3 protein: CASSQGGYYEQYF
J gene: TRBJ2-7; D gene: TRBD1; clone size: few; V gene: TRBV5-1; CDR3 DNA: TGCGCCAGCAGCGGGATACCGGGACAGGGGTCGAGCGAGCAGTACTTC; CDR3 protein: CASSGIPGQGSSEQYF
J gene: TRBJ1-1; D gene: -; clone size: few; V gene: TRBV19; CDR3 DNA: TGTGCCAGTAGTATGATGAGGGAATTGAACACTGAAGCTTTCTTT; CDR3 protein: CASSMMRELNTEAFF
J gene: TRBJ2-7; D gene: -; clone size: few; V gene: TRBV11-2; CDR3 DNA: TGTGCCAGCAGCTTAGATTTGCGCACCCCCTCCTACGAGCAGTACTTC; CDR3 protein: CASSLDLRTPSYEQYF
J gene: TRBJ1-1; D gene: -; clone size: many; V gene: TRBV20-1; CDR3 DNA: TGCAGTGCTACGCAAACAGGGTGGACTGAAGCTTTCTTT; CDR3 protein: CSATQTGWTEAFF
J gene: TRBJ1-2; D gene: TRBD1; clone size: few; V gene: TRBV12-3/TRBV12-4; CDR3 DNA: TGTGCCAGCAGTTTAGGGGTCAGGGGGTCCTATGGCTACACCTTC; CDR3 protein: CASSLGVRGSYGYTF
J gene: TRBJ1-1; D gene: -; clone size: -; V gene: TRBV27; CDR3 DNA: TGTGCCAGCAGTTTACTGGGAAGAAGTGAAGCTTTCTTT; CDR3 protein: CASSLLGRSEAFF